This T cell receptor (beta chain) was retrieved from a study of graft-versus-host responses after intestinal transplantation. Overall study context: All recipients were transplanted with multivisceral, liver-intestinal, or isolated intestinal grafts. For around 3 years after anti-thymocyte globulin induction, all recipients took tacrolimus and steroids. Study results and limitations: Where graft-donor T cell macrochimerism was present, patients had high graft-versus-host to host-versus-graft clonal ratios in allografts. Marrow from the recipient contained GvH clones, some of which had appeared first in ileum or blood.

Concerning this clone itself: Its antigen is still unknown.

Clones were sequenced by immunoSEQ multiplex PCR, and TCRdb holds only the in-frame ones, with some missing. The sample shows 85,000 to 90,000 clones, roughly 90% of them seen only once. Germline CDR1 SGHKS, CDR2 YYEKEE (reference sequence). The CDR3 length is 14 residues. Trimming removed 0 bases from V and 0 bases from J, with 6 bases in between. The specimen was unstimulated CD4+ T cells sorted from spleen or lymph node cells, collected before intestinal transplant. This TCR was recovered from a human donor who received an intestinal transplant. V and J are TRBV5-5 and TRBJ1-1, with unresolved D. The CDR3 nucleotides are TGTGCCAGCAGCTTGGGACACATGAACACTGAAGCTTTCTTT. Translation gives CASSLGHMNTEAFF.